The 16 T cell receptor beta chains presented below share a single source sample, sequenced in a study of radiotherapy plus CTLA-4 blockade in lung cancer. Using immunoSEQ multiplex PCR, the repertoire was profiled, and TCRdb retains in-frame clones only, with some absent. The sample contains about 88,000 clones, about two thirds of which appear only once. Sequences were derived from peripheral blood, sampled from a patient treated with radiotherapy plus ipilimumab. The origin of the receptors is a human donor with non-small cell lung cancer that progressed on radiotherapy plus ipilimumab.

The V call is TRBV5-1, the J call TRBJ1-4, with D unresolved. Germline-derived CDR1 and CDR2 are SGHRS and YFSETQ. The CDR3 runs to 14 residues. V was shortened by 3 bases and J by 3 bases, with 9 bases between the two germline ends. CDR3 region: CASSSGWPNEKLFF. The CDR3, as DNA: TGCGCCAGCAGCTCGGGGTGGCCTAATGAAAAACTGTTTTTT.

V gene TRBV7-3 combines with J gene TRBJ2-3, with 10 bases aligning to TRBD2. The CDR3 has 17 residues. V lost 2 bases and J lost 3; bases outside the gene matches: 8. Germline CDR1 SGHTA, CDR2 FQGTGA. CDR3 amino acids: CASSLLGGLAETDTQYF. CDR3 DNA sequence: TGTGCCAGCAGCTTACTGGGAGGACTAGCGGAAACAGATACGCAGTATTTT. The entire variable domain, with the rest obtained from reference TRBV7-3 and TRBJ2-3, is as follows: GAGVSQTPSNKVTEKGKYVELRCDPISGHTALYWYRQSLGQGPEFLIYFQGTGAADDSGLPNDRFFAVRPEGSVSTLKIQRTERGDSAVYLCASSLLGGLAETDTQYFGPGTRLTVL.

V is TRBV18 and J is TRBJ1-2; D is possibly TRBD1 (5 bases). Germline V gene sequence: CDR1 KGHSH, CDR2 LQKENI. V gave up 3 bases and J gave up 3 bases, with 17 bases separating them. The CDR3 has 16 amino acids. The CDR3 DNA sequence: TGTGCCAGCTCACCCTCCCCCGGGGGGTTGGACTATGGCTACACCTTC. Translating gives CASSPSPGGLDYGYTF. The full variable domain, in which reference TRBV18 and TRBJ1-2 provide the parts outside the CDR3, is NAGVMQNPRHLVRRRGQEARLRCSPMKGHSHVYWYRQLPEEGLKFMVYLQKENIIDESGMPKERFSAEFPKEGPSILRIQQVVRGDSAAYFCASSPSPGGLDYGYTFGSGTRLTVV.

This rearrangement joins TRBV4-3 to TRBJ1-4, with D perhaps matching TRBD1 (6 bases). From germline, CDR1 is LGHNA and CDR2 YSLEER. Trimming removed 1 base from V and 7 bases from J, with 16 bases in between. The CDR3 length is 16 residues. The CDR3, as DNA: TGCGCCAGCAGCCAAGGAGGGGGGACACGGCTTGAAAAACTGTTTTTT. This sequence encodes CASSQGGGTRLEKLFF.

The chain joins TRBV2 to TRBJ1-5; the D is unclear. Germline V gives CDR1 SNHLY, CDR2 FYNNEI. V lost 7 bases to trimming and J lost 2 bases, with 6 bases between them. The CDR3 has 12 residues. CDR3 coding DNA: TGTGCCAGCACCGGAGGCAATCAGCCCCAGCATTTT. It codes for CASTGGNQPQHF.

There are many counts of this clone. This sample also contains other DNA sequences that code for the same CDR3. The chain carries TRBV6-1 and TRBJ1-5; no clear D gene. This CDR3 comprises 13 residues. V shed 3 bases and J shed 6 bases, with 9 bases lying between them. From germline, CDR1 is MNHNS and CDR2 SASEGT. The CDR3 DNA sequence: TGTGCCAGCAGTGAGGAGTGGGGTCAGCCCCAGCATTTT. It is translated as CASSEEWGQPQHF.

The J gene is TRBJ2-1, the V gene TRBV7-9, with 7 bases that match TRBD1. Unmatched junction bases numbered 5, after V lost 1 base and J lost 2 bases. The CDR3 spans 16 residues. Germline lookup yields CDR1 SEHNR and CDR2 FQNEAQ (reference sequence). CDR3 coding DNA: TGTGCCAGCAGCTTAGAAGGGGGACAGACCTACAATGAGCAGTTCTTC. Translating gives CASSLEGGQTYNEQFF.

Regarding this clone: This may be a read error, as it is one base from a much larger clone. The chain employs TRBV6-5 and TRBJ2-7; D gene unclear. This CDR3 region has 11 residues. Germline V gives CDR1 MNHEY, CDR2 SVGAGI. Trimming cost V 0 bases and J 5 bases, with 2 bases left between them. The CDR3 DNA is TGTGCCAGCAGTTACTCGGACGAGCAGTACTTC. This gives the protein CASSYSDEQYF.

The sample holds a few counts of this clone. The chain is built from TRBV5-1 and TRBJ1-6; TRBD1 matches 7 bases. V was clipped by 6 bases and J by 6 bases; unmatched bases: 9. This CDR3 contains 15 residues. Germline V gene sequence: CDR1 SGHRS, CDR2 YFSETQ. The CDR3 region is CASTSGGGFNSPLHF. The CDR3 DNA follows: TGCGCCAGCACCTCAGGGGGAGGGTTTAATTCACCCCTCCACTTT.

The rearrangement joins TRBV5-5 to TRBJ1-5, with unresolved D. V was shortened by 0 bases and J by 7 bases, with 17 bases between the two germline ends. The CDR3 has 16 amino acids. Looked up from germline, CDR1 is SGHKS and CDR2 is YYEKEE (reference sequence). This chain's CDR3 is CASSLEVYVGAQPQHF. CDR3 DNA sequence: TGTGCCAGCAGCTTGGAAGTTTACGTGGGAGCACAGCCCCAGCATTTT. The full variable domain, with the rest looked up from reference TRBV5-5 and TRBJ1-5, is DAGVTQSPTHLIKTRGQQVTLRCSPISGHKSVSWYQQVLGQGPQFIFQYYEKEERGRGNFPDRFSARQFPNYSSELNVNALLLGDSALYLCASSLEVYVGAQPQHFGDGTRLSIL.

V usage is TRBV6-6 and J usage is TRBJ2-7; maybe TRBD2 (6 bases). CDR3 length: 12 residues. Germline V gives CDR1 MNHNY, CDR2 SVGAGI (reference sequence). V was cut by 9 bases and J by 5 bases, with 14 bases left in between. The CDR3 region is CASQAGNNEQYF. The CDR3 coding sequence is TGTGCCAGTCAGGCGGGGAACAACGAGCAGTACTTC.

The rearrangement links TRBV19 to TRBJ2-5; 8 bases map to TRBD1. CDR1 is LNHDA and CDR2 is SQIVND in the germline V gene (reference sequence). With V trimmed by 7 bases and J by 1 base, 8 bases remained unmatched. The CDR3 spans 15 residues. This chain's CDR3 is CASTPTGEAQETQYF. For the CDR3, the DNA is TGTGCCAGTACCCCGACAGGGGAAGCCCAAGAGACCCAGTACTTC.

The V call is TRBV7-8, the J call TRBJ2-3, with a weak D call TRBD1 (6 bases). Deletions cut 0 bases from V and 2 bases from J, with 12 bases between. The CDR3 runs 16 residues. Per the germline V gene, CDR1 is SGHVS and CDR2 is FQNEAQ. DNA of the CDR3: TGTGCCAGCAGCTTAGCAGCACAGGGCAACACAGATACGCAGTATTTT. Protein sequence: CASSLAAQGNTDTQYF.

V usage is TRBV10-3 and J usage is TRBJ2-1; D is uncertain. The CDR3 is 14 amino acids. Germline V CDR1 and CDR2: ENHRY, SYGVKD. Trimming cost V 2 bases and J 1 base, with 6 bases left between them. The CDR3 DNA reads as TGTGCCATCAGTGAGGCGGCGTCCTACAATGAGCAGTTCTTC. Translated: CAISEAASYNEQFF.

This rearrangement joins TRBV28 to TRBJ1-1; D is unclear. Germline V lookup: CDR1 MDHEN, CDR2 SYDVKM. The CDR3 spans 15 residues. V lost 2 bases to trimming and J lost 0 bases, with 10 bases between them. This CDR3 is CASSLAGLLNTEAFF. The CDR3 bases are TGTGCCAGCAGTTTAGCTGGGTTGTTGAACACTGAAGCTTTCTTT.

This chain's CDR3 is CASSLVPDSYNEQFF. The CDR3, as DNA: TGTGCCAGCAGCTTGGTACCCGACTCCTACAATGAGCAGTTCTTC. The chain uses TRBV5-4 and TRBJ2-1; D is ambiguous. This CDR3 spans 15 amino acids. V was trimmed by 0 bases and J by 0 bases, leaving 7 bases between them. Germline-derived CDR1 and CDR2 are SGHNT and YYREEE (reference sequence).